These 5 T cell receptor beta chains were sequenced from one sample in a study of blood T cells in healthy people across ages. The second PCR ran about 6 to 11 cycles with a sample-barcoded 5' primer and J-beta primers. Using its own MiXCR run on the 5' RACE reads, TCRdb lists one record per CDR3 protein. Seen here are hundreds of thousands of distinct CDR3 sequences, over 45% observed once, and the top ten hold roughly 22%. The sample consisted of blood. The receptors derive from a man aged 25-45 years in good health.

J is TRBJ2-1 and V is TRBV7-2; 9 bases map to TRBD2. After removal of 7 bases from V and 3 bases from J, the junction contained 7 bases not matched to a gene. The CDR3 contains 15 residues. Per the germline V gene, CDR1 is SGHTA and CDR2 is FQGNSA. The CDR3 DNA reads TGTGCCAGCACCCGTTGGACTAGCGTCTACAATGAGCAGTTCTTC. It specifies CASTRWTSVYNEQFF.

The genes are TRBV6-5 and TRBJ1-2; possible D gene TRBD1, 5 bases. Trimming removed 10 bases at V and 8 bases at J, with 20 bases between. The CDR3 is 13 amino acids. CDR1 and CDR2 (germline): MNHEY, SVGAGI. CDR3 in DNA: TGTGCCATCCGAGGGACGGCGGGGGAAGGCTACACCTTC. Residues: CAIRGTAGEGYTF.

The chain is built from TRBV13 and TRBJ1-3; 7 nucleotides agree with TRBD1. This CDR3 contains 14 residues. Germline trimming cut 8 bases from V and 1 base from J; bases unmatched to any gene: 5. CDR1 and CDR2 from the germline V gene are PRHDT and FYEKMQ (reference sequence). The CDR3 sequence is CASQQTGSGNTIYF. The CDR3 nucleotides are TGTGCCAGCCAACAGACAGGGTCTGGAAACACCATATATTTT. The full variable domain, completed using reference TRBV13 and TRBJ1-3, is AAGVIQSPRHLIKEKRETATLKCYPIPRHDTVYWYQQGPGQDPQFLISFYEKMQSDKGSIPDRFSAQQFSDYHSELNMSSLELGDSALYFCASQQTGSGNTIYFGEGSWLTVV.

This clonotype was counted once. The chain recombines TRBV20-1 with TRBJ2-1; 7 bases agree with TRBD2. Germline CDR1 is DFQATT and CDR2 is SNEGSKA (reference sequence). The CDR3 contains 13 residues. The CDR3 loop reads CRAEAGADNEQFF. As DNA, the CDR3 is TGCAGGGCAGAGGCGGGAGCAGACAATGAGCAGTTCTTC.

The genes are TRBV6-2 or TRBV6-3 and TRBJ2-5; TRBD2 matches 11 bases. The better agreement between TRBJ2-7 and the DNA end casts doubt on the J call. Germline loops: CDR1 MNHEY, CDR2 SVGEGT. The CDR3 is 16 residues long. CDR3: CASRTTGTSGYYEQYF. Written as DNA, the CDR3 is TGTGCCAGCAGAACAACCGGGACTAGCGGTTATTACGAGCAGTACTTC.